This section outlines one TCR beta chain sequence together with its context. Its antigen specificity is not known. Per-base qualities were not stored, and no clone one base away is much larger. The specimens were post-treatment primary, local recurrence and metastasis tumors obtained from patients with a poor prognosis. The metastasis specimens consisted of frozen osteosarcoma lung metastases that had been resected. CDR1 and CDR2 were assigned from the germline V gene as MDHEN and SYDVKM. The junction shows trimming of 3 bases on V and 5 bases on J, plus 7 bases between the germline ends. The CDR3, from cysteine to phenylalanine, totals 12 residues. The sequence is cut down to CDR3 DNA, 36 bases in frame from base 1. TCR beta chain CDR3 regions were immunosequenced with the ImmunoSEQ Assay (Adaptive Biotechnologies). In the authors' own workflow: TCRB rearrangements, read counts, read proportions and gene usage were exported through the ImmunoSEQ Analyzer platform. T-cell clonality was computed as 1 minus Pielou's evenness on productive rearrangements. In the clonal space homeostasis analysis, clonotypes were binned as rare, small, medium, large or hyperexpanded (0.01 to 1 of the repertoire). TCR productive clonality was compared across immune clusters C1, C2 and C3 using the Wilcoxon rank sum test. TCRdb mirrors the immuneACCESS table, restricted to in-frame sequences. Some clones are absent from its copies; in checked studies, under half trace to an unresolved V gene, and the reason for the others is unknown. From that table come the V and J calls and clone size; the DNA was used to work out D and trimming. The sample table records 1,200 to 1,500 clones; around two thirds of these occur just once. The ten largest clones capture less than 45% of the sample.

This entry comes from a study of the immune and genomic landscape of osteosarcoma (dated by TCRdb to 2020 to 2022). With regard to the full study: The overall cohort comprised roughly 50 pediatric and adult patients with high-grade osteosarcoma, with a median age at diagnosis of approximately 27 years (range 5-81). The cohort was enriched for poor-risk disease, as unfavorable pathologic response to standard therapy was shown in around 73% of the cohort and over 65% of the cohort were deceased. In the overall cohort, 55% to 65% of patients were male, and localized disease at diagnosis was presented by around 77% of patients. To define immunogenic potential, the study profiled osteosarcoma specimens using whole genome, RNA and T-cell receptor sequencing, along with immunohistochemistry and reverse phase protein arrays. The osteosarcoma immunogenomic landscape was characterized by integrating TCR sequencing results with transcriptome, protein array and immunostaining data. The study aimed to explain the limited clinical activity of immune checkpoint inhibitors in osteosarcoma. Each of a few patients provided a couple of samples from the same tumor site.

Summary of the overall study and its limitations: Clonality benchmarks were derived from external normal skin and healthy peripheral blood data rather than from matched normal tissue. Overall, productive TCR clonality was low, with a mean of 0.09 and a maximum of 0.3, which suggests limited clonal expansion of T cells. In five cases, the repertoire was dominated by a single hyperexpanded clone, and fewer than 100 T-cell clonotypes were detected in all five cases. TCR productive clonality was greater in the immune-hot C3 cluster than in the cold C1 cluster, although TCR productive clonality remained low overall. Alongside the frozen tumor specimens, matched blood was collected from only a couple of patients. Because osteosarcoma is rare and all possible samples were collected, sample size was not determined by any statistical method.

The receptor was isolated from a woman in her 30s with osteosarcoma. The age is the age at diagnosis. The sample consisted of metastatic tumor tissue from the lung. The cell subset or site label here, explained by the study, means: lung metastasis of osteosarcoma. This chain joins TRBV28 to TRBJ1-1; the D gene cannot be resolved reliably. The CDR3 amino acid sequence is: CASSFGETEAFF. The DNA reads TGTGCCAGCAGTTTTGGGGAGACTGAAGCTTTCTTT.